This T cell receptor (beta chain) was recovered during a study of blood T cells in healthy people across ages. Study-wide background: In model experiments, template switching was able to capture about one barcoded beta molecule for every two T cells that were present.

The CDR3 totals 14 residues. Germline V gene data show CDR1 as WSHSY and CDR2 as SAAADI. Trimming pared 8 bases from V and 3 bases from J, leaving 16 bases between. PCR was performed a second time for about 6 to 12 cycles using a sample-barcoded 5' primer and a J-beta primer mix. TCRdb used MiXCR to reprocess the 5' RACE reads, holding one entry per CDR3 protein. Counted here are around 1,900,000 distinct CDR3 sequences, about 39% occurring once; the ten biggest clones make up 20% to 25%. The sequencing input was blood. The sequence was collected from a human donor in good health. This chain connects TRBV10-2 to TRBJ1-1; D call uncertain. The CDR3 loop reads CASEGAGGDTEAFF. CDR3 nucleotide sequence: TGCGCCAGCGAGGGAGCAGGTGGGGACACTGAAGCTTTCTTT.